The clone carrying this T cell receptor (beta chain) was seen ten or more times. As yet, its antigen is unknown. Amplified regions were TCR beta CDR3 sequences from RNA transcripts. The HTBI set primed first-round TCR CDR3 RT-PCR. TCRdb re-derived calls from the multiplex PCR reads in MiXCR, one entry per CDR3 protein. The sample lists over 150,000 distinct CDR3 sequences; about a sixth were seen once. The data derive from a study of T cells in Graves' hyperthyroidism and ophthalmopathy. Overall study findings and caveats: Most clonotypes expanded in the thyroid (above 0.001) were also present in blood.

Germline CDR1 is LNHDA and CDR2 is SQIVND (reference sequence). V was shortened by 6 bases and J by 3 bases, with 12 bases between the two germline ends. The CDR3 covers 13 residues. This receptor was identified in a woman in her fifties or sixties with Graves' hyperthyroidism. The genes are TRBV19 and TRBJ2-7; D not certain. The sequenced sample was blood. The CDR3 DNA reads TGTGCCAGTAGCTTCAGTACGGACTACGAGCAGTACTTC. It codes for CASSFSTDYEQYF.